Sequencing of this T cell receptor (beta chain) was carried out in a study of lymphopenia after photon versus proton radiotherapy. Germline CDR1 is ENHRY and CDR2 is SYGVKD. Deletions cut 0 bases from V and 5 bases from J, with 5 bases between. This CDR3 contains 12 residues. Sequenced by immunoSEQ multiplex PCR; TCRdb stores in-frame clones only, minus some. Of 70,000 to 95,000 clones in the sample, 65% to 85% were seen once. The receptor was isolated from a man in his sixties with pancreatic cancer. The gene calls are TRBV10-3 and TRBJ2-7; no reliable D call. The specimen was peripheral blood, collected from a patient treated with proton-based radiotherapy. CDR3: CAISESGNEQYF. Here the CDR3 DNA reads TGTGCCATCAGTGAGTCCGGCAACGAGCAGTACTTC.